This T cell receptor beta chain was documented in a study of blood T cell repertoires in COVID-19. Study context: The United States, Italy and Spain were the sources of the acute and convalescent COVID-19 samples. PBMCs, B-cell-depleted T cells, or T cells were the source of the cDNA or gDNA that made up the material.

CDR3 length: 14 residues. Trimming removed 1 base from V and 10 bases from J, with 14 bases in between. Germline V lookup: CDR1 LNHDA, CDR2 SQIVND (reference sequence). Sequencing used immunoSEQ multiplex PCR; TCRdb keeps in-frame clones, though not all of them. This repertoire shows 200,000 to 250,000 clones, around four fifths found once; its top ten account for over 15%. This chain links TRBV19 with TRBJ1-3; no clear D gene. The receptor was derived from a woman older than 75 with active or convalescent COVID-19. The sequencing sample was made of peripheral blood. In DNA, the CDR3 is TGTGCCAGTAGTATAGCTGCCCGAACCCGGACCATATATTTT. The encoded protein is CASSIAARTRTIYF.